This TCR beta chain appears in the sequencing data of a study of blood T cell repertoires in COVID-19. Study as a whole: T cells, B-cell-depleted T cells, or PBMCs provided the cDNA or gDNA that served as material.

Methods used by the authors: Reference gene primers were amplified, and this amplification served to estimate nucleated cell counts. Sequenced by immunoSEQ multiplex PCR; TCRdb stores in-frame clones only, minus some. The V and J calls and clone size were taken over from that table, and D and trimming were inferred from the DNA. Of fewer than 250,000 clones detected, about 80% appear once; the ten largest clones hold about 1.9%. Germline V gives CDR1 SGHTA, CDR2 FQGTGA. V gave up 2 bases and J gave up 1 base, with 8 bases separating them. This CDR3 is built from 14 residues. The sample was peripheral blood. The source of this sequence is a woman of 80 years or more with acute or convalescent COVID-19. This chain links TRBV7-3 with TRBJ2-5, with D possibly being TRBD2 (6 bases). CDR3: CASSLAGSQETQYF. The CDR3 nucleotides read TGTGCCAGCAGCTTAGCGGGGTCCCAAGAGACCCAGTACTTC.